The rows below give T cell receptor beta chains drawn from one sample of a study of T cell repertoires in cytomegalovirus infection. Which antigens these TCRs recognize remains unknown. One entry per CDR3 protein results from TCRdb running MiXCR on the reads. The sample lists approximately 770,000 distinct CDR3 sequences; approximately 32% were seen once. This specimen consisted of cultured CD8+ T cells from PBMCs, obtained from culture after CMV antigen stimulation. The receptors were sampled from a human donor in good health (CMV status not recorded). Some clones in this sample may be carry-over from other donors' samples. CDR3s include the opening cysteine and the closing phenylalanine or tryptophan. Fields, in order: clone size, J gene, V gene, CDR3 protein. Rows give clone size only sometimes, using once, few, many, or a class for an expanded clone.

once | TRBJ2-2 | TRBV9 | CASSPSAGNTGELFF
few | TRBJ2-7 | TRBV5-1 | CASSYRTGSYEQYF
- | TRBJ2-5 | TRBV4-1 | CASSQVDLEGETQYF
- | TRBJ1-4 | TRBV7-9 | CASSAPRENEKLFF
- | TRBJ1-1 | TRBV12-3/TRBV12-4 | CASRSRQGPTEGSKAFF
- | TRBJ1-6 | TRBV6-5 | CASSYDLRSPLHF
- | TRBJ2-4 | TRBV19 | CASSIDHDSSLAKNIQYF
- | TRBJ2-3 | TRBV24-1 | CATSDSRLGTQYF
- | TRBJ2-2 | TRBV5-4 | CASSYGTPGELFF
many | TRBJ2-1 | TRBV7-6 | CASSLAWRSAGANEQFF
few | TRBJ2-1 | TRBV7-6 | CASSLVPESSYNEQFF
- | TRBJ1-2 | TRBV6-1 | CASSEAHRKMVYGYTF
- | TRBJ2-5 | TRBV7-3 | CASSQSGTGGETQYF
- | TRBJ1-1 | TRBV7-6 | CASSSLGRGYTEAFF
few | TRBJ2-5 | TRBV6-1 | CASSRLVFETQYF
few | TRBJ2-3 | TRBV10-3 | CAISRAGGPRDTQYF
few | TRBJ2-3 | TRBV6-5 | CASSYSSSADTQYF
- | TRBJ2-4 | TRBV6-1 | CASSEDPGGRVIQYF
few | TRBJ1-5 | TRBV27 | CASSQTALQPQHF
- | TRBJ2-5 | TRBV7-9 | CASSVREFEETQYF
few | TRBJ2-6 | TRBV7-9 | CASSRLTGAGANVLTF
- | TRBJ2-1 | TRBV29-1 | CSAQGQRPSYNEQFF
few | TRBJ2-3 | TRBV19 | CASSMEGARTDTQYF
- | TRBJ2-5 | TRBV12-3/TRBV12-4 | CATSRLAGGGETQYF
- | TRBJ2-1 | TRBV6-5 | CASRRSPRPYNEQFF
few | TRBJ1-2 | TRBV7-8 | CASSLSRGSDYGYTF
- | TRBJ1-1 | TRBV6-5 | CASRHPGDRGAGAFF
- | TRBJ2-1 | TRBV19 | CASIGTSAREFF
- | TRBJ2-5 | TRBV19 | CASSIDGVAGGQETQYF
- | TRBJ1-1 | TRBV14 | CASSQIGVVWGDTEAFF
- | TRBJ2-3 | TRBV4-1 | CASKSVAGARTDTQYF
- | TRBJ1-1 | TRBV10-3 | CAITIQGARGTEAFF
many | TRBJ2-6 | TRBV12-3/TRBV12-4 | CASSLIRWVRQGPSGANVLTF
- | TRBJ2-1 | TRBV27 | CASSFTGEDYNEQFF
few | TRBJ2-2 | TRBV5-1 | CASSLSGTNTGELFF
few | TRBJ2-7 | TRBV11-3 | CASSHNLVSEQYF
many | TRBJ2-7 | TRBV7-6 | CASSLGGAYYEQYF
few | TRBJ1-3 | TRBV7-2 | CASSLAGPDTIYF
- | TRBJ2-7 | TRBV7-9 | CASSSSRVYEQYF
- | TRBJ1-1 | TRBV27 | CASSFSGGSEAFF